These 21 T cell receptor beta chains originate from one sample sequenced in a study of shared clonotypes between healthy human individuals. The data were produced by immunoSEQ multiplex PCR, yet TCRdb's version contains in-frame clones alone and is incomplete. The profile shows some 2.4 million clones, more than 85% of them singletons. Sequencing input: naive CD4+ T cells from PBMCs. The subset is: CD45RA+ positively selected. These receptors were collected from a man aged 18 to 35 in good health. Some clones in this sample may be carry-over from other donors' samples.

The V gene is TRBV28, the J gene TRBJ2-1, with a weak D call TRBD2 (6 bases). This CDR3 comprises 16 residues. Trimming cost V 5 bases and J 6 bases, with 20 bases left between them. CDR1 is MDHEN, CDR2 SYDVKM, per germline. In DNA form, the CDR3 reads TGTGCCAGCAGTCCCCCCTACGGGAGAAAGGGCAATGAGCAGTTCTTC. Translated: CASSPPYGRKGNEQFF.

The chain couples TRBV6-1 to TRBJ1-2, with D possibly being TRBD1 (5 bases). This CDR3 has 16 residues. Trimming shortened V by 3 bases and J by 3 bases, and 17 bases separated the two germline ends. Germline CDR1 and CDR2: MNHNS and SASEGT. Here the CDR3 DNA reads TGTGCCAGCAGTGAGGGGCCACTTCCAAGTTACTATGGCTACACCTTC. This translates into CASSEGPLPSYYGYTF.

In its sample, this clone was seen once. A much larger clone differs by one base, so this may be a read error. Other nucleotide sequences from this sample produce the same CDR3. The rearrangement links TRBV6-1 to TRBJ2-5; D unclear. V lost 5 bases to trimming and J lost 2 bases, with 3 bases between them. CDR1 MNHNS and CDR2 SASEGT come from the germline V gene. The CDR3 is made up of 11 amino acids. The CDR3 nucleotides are TGTGCCAGCAGTTTACAAGAGACCCAGTACTTC. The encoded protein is CASSLQETQYF.

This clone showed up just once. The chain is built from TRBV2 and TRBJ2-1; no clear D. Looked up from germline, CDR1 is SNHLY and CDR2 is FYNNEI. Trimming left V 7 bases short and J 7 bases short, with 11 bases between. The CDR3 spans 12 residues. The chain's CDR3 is CASKPDLNEQFF. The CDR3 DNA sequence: TGTGCCAGCAAGCCCGATCTAAATGAGCAGTTCTTC.

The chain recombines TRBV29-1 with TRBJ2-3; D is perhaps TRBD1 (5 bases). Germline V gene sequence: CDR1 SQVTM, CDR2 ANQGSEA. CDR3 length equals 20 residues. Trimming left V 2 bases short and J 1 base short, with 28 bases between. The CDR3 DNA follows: TGCAGCGTTGAAAACCTATTGGGGCGCGGCCCCAGTGGGCGCACAGATACGCAGTATTTT. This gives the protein CSVENLLGRGPSGRTDTQYF.

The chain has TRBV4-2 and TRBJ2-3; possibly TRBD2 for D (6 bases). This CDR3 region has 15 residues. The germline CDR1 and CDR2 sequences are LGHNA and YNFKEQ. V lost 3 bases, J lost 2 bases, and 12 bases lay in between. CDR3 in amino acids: CASSQEGGITDTQYF. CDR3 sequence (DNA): TGTGCCAGCAGCCAGGAAGGCGGGATCACAGATACGCAGTATTTT.

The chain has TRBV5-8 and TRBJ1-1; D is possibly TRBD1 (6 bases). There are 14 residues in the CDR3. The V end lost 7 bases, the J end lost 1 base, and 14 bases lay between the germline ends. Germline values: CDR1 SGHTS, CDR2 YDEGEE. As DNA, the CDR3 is TGTGCCAGCGGGGGCAGGCAGCGGAACACTGAAGCTTTCTTT. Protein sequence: CASGGRQRNTEAFF. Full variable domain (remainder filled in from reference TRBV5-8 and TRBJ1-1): EAGVTQSPTHLIKTRGQQATLRCSPISGHTSVYWYQQALGLGLQFLLWYDEGEERNRGNFPPRFSGRQFPNYSSELNVNALELEDSALYLCASGGRQRNTEAFFGQGTRLTVV.

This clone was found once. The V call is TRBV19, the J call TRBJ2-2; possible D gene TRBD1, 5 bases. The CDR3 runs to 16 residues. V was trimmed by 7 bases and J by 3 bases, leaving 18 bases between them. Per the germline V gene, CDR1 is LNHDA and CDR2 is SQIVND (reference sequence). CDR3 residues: CASMKSWGRDTGELFF. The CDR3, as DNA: TGTGCCAGTATGAAGAGTTGGGGCAGGGACACCGGGGAGCTGTTTTTT. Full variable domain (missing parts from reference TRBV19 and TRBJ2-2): DGGITQSPKYLFRKEGQNVTLSCEQNLNHDAMYWYRQDPGQGLRLIYYSQIVNDFQKGDIAEGYSVSREKKESFPLTVTSAQKNPTAFYLCASMKSWGRDTGELFFGEGSRLTVL.

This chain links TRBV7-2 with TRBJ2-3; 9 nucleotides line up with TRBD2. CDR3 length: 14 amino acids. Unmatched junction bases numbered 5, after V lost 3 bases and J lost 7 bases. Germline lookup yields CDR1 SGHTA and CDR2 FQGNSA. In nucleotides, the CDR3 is TGTGCCAGCAGCTTCGCTAGCGGGAAAAATACGCAGTATTTT. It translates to CASSFASGKNTQYF. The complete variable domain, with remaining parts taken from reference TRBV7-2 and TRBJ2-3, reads GAGVSQSPSNKVTEKGKDVELRCDPISGHTALYWYRQSLGQGLEFLIYFQGNSAPDKSGLPSDRFSAERTGGSVSTLTIQRTQQEDSAVYLCASSFASGKNTQYFGPGTRLTVL.

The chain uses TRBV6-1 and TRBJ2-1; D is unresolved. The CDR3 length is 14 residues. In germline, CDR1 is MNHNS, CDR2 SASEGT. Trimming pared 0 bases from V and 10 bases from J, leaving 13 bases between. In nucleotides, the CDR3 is TGTGCCAGCAGTGAAGCGTGGTTCTCCCGGGAGCAGTTCTTC. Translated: CASSEAWFSREQFF.

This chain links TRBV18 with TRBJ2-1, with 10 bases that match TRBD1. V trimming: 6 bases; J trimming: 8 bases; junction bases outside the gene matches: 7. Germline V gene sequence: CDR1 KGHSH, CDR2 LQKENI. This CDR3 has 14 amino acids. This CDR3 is CASSQTGGWDEQFF. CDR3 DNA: TGTGCCAGCTCTCAGACAGGGGGCTGGGATGAGCAGTTCTTC.

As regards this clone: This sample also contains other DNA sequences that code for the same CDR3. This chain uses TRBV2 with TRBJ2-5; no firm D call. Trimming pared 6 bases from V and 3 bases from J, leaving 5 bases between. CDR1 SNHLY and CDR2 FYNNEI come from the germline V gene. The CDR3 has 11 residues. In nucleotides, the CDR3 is TGTGCCAGCAGACCCGAAGAGACCCAGTACTTC. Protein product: CASRPEETQYF.

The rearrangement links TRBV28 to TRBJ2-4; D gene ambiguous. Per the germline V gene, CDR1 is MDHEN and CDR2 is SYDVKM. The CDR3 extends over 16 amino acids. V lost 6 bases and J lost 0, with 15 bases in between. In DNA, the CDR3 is TGTGCCAGCAGCGAGATCCAGATACTAGCCAAAAACATTCAGTACTTC. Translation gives CASSEIQILAKNIQYF.

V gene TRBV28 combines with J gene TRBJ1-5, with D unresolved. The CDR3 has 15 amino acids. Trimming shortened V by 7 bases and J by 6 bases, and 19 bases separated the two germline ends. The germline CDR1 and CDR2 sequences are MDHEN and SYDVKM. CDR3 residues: CASTRTLGVSQPQHF. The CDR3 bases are TGTGCCAGCACGAGGACTTTGGGCGTGAGTCAGCCCCAGCATTTT. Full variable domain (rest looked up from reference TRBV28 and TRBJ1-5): DVKVTQSSRYLVKRTGEKVFLECVQDMDHENMFWYRQDPGLGLRLIYFSYDVKMKEKGDIPEGYSVSREKKERFSLILESASTNQTSMYLCASTRTLGVSQPQHFGDGTRLSIL.

CDR3 sequence reads: CASTALGAATDTQYF. DNA for the CDR3: TGTGCCAGCACCGCTTTAGGCGCCGCCACAGATACGCAGTATTTT. The chain has TRBV5-4 and TRBJ2-3, with no clear D. CDR3 length: 15 residues. Germline loops: CDR1 SGHNT, CDR2 YYREEE (reference sequence). Trimming cost V 6 bases and J 2 bases, with 16 bases left between them.

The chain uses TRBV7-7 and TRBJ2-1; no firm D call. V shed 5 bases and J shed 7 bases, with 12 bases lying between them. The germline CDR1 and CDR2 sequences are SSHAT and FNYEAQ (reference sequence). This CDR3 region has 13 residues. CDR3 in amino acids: CASSTSTRNEQFF. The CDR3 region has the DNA TGTGCCAGCAGCACAAGCACGAGGAATGAGCAGTTCTTC.

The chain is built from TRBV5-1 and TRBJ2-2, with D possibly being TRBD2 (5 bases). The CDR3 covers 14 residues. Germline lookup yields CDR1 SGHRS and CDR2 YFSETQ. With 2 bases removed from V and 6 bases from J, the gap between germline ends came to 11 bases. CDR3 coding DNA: TGCGCCAGCAGCTTACTAGTTGCTTCCGGGGAGCTGTTTTTT. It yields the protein CASSLLVASGELFF.

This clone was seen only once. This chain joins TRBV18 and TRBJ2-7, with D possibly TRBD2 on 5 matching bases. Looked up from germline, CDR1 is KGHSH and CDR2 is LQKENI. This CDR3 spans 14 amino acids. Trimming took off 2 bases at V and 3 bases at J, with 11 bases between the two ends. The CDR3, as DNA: TGTGCCAGCTCACCAGTATCAAGCGGCTACGAGCAGTACTTC. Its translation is CASSPVSSGYEQYF.

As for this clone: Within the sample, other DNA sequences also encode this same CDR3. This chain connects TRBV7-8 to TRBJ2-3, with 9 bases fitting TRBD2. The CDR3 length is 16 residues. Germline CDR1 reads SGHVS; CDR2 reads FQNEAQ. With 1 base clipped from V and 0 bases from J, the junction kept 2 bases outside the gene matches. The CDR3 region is CASSLGLAGSTDTQYF. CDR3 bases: TGTGCCAGCAGCTTAGGGCTAGCGGGGAGCACAGATACGCAGTATTTT.

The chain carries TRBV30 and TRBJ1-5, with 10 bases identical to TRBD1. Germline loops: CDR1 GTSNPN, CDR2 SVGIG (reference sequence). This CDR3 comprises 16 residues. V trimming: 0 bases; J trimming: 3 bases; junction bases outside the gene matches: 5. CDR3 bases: TGTGCCTGGAGTGTAAGGACAGGGGGGCACAATCAGCCCCAGCATTTT. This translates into CAWSVRTGGHNQPQHF.

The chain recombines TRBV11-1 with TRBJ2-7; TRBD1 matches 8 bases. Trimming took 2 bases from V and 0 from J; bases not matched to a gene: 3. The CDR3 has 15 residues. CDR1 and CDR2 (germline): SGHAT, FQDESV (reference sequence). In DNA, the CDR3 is TGTGCCAGCAGCTTATTAGGGACAGGCTCCTACGAGCAGTACTTC. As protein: CASSLLGTGSYEQYF.